There are a few counts of the clone carrying this T cell receptor beta chain. Its antigen is still unknown. An end of the junction does not agree with germline; a read error may underlie this. This sample stems from a study of T cell repertoires in cytomegalovirus infection. At the level of the study: Public TCR beta signature analysis indicated the presence of both CMV infection and matching HLA type.

The germline CDR1 and CDR2 sequences are SGHVS and FQNEAQ. This CDR3 is built from 16 residues. The study, taken as a whole, reports: What dominated the ex vivo response were HLA-C-restricted CMV-specific TCR beta clonotypes.

From the reads, TCRdb called clonotypes with MiXCR, one entry per CDR3 protein. The table lists approximately 990,000 distinct CDR3 sequences, around 29% of them singletons, with over 13% in the top ten. The specimen was cultured CD8+ T cells from PBMCs, collected from culture after CMV antigen stimulation. This clonotype originated in a human donor in good health (CMV status not recorded). Some clones in this sample may be carry-over from other donors' samples. The rearrangement links TRBV7-8 to TRBJ2-2; tentative D call: TRBD2 (5 bases). DNA for the CDR3: TGTGCCAGCAGCTGGACTCGCCATGTGAACGCCGGGGAGCTGTTTTTT. Protein sequence: CASSWTRHVNAGELFF.